These T cell receptor beta chains were read from a single sample in a study of blood T cell repertoires in COVID-19. Assay: immunoSEQ multiplex PCR; the TCRdb copy retains only in-frame clones and omits some. This table holds a few hundred thousand clones, roughly 86% found once. The sequencing input was peripheral blood. The receptors were sampled from a woman younger than 45 with COVID-19, enrolled during active disease. The CDR3 runs from the conserved cysteine through the conserved F or W. The D gene is left open where the match is weak. Not every row has a clone size; where given, it reads once, few, many or a size class.

v_gene	d_gene	j_gene	abundance	CDR3nt	CDR3aa
TRBV7-8	TRBD1	TRBJ2-2	NA	TGTGCCAGCAGCTTAGTCGGGACAGGGTCTGGCACCGGGGAGCTGTTTTTT	CASSLVGTGSGTGELFF
TRBV18	TRBD2	TRBJ2-2	NA	TGTGCCAGCTCTAACCGAGGAGCGGGAGCCAACACCGGGGAGCTGTTTTTT	CASSNRGAGANTGELFF
TRBV4-2	TRBD2	TRBJ2-3	NA	TGTGCCAGCAGCTTCAGACTAGCGGGAGGGCAGGATACGCAGTATTTT	CASSFRLAGGQDTQYF
TRBV27	TRBD2	TRBJ2-7	many	TGTGCCAGCAGTTTAAGAGGCGGACTAGCGGGGCTCTACGAGCAGTACTTC	CASSLRGGLAGLYEQYF
TRBV9	TRBD2	TRBJ2-3	NA	TGTGCCAGCAGCGAGGACCCGAAAATAAGCGGGAGAAGTGCAGATACGCAGTATTTT	CASSEDPKISGRSADTQYF
TRBV4-2	TRBD2	TRBJ2-2	NA	TGTGCCAGCAGCCCCCGAATTAGCGGGAGATCCGGGGAGCTGTTTTTT	CASSPRISGRSGELFF
TRBV5-1	NA	TRBJ1-4	once	TGCGCCAGCAGCCCAGGGCCTATTGGTGGTGAAAAACTGTTTTTT	CASSPGPIGGEKLFF
TRBV5-1	TRBD2	TRBJ2-1	NA	TGCGCCAGCAGCCCAAAGCGGGAGGCCTACAATGAGCAGTTCTTC	CASSPKREAYNEQFF
TRBV7-3	NA	TRBJ2-2	NA	TGTGCCAGCAGCTTAATCGGAGGAACCGGGGAGCTGTTTTTT	CASSLIGGTGELFF
TRBV3-1/TRBV3-2	TRBD1	TRBJ1-5	few	TGTGCCAGCAGCCAACGAACAGGGGCCCAGCATTTT	CASSQRTGAQHF
TRBV27	TRBD2	TRBJ2-1	NA	TGTGCCAGCAGTTTGCCTAGCGGGAGAGGGGATGAGCAGTTCTTC	CASSLPSGRGDEQFF
TRBV28	NA	TRBJ2-2	NA	TGTGCCAGCAGTCTACGACAGAGCCCCGGGGAGCTGTTTTTT	CASSLRQSPGELFF
TRBV9	NA	TRBJ2-7	NA	TGTGCCAGCAGCCCCGCCCTGGCGGGTATGGAGCAGTACTTC	CASSPALAGMEQYF
TRBV7-2	NA	TRBJ1-2	NA	TGTGCCAGCAGCCATAGAGACCTATTAGGGTCAGGGTTACACTATGGCTACACCTTC	CASSHRDLLGSGLHYGYTF
TRBV7-2	NA	TRBJ1-3	NA	TGTGCCAGCAGCTATCGGGGATTCTCTGGAAACACCATATATTTT	CASSYRGFSGNTIYF
TRBV4-3	NA	TRBJ1-6	NA	TGCGCCAGCAGCCAAGATCGAGGGCCGAATTCACCCCTCCACTTT	CASSQDRGPNSPLHF
TRBV28	NA	TRBJ2-4	NA	TGTGCCAGCAGTCAACTCCCGGGCCTGCAGGGGAACATTCAGTACTTC	CASSQLPGLQGNIQYF
TRBV5-1	NA	TRBJ2-1	NA	TGCGCCAGCAGTCGAGCCGGGAGCGCCTATGACTACAATGAGCAGTTCTTC	CASSRAGSAYDYNEQFF
TRBV5-1	TRBD1	TRBJ2-7	NA	TGCGCCAGCAGGTCTTCCGCCGGGACAGGGAACAACGAGCAGTACTTC	CASRSSAGTGNNEQYF
TRBV4-1	NA	TRBJ1-1	NA	TGCGCCAGCAGCCAAGCTCCGGGTAACACTGAAGCTTTCTTT	CASSQAPGNTEAFF
TRBV2	NA	TRBJ2-7	NA	TGTGCCAGCGTCCCGGGTGGCACCTACGAGCAGTACTTC	CASVPGGTYEQYF
TRBV6-5	TRBD2	TRBJ2-1	once	TGTGCCAGCAGTCCCGGGACTAGTTACAATGAGCAGTTCTTC	CASSPGTSYNEQFF
TRBV7-9	NA	TRBJ2-7	NA	TGTGCCAGCAGCTTATCGGCAGGCTACGAGCAGTACTTC	CASSLSAGYEQYF
TRBV2	NA	TRBJ1-6	NA	TGTGCCAGCAGTGCTCATACAGAAGCCTATAATTCACCCCTCCACTTT	CASSAHTEAYNSPLHF
TRBV5-1	NA	TRBJ1-3	NA	TGCGCCAGCAGCTTGGTTGGAGGGACCTCTGGAAACACCATATATTTT	CASSLVGGTSGNTIYF
TRBV5-5	TRBD2	TRBJ2-1	NA	TGTGCCAGCAGCTTGGTCAGCGGGAGGGGCGGTGAGCAGTTCTTC	CASSLVSGRGGEQFF
TRBV12-3/TRBV12-4	NA	TRBJ2-7	NA	TGTGCCAGCAGGGGTCCTAGCTCCTACGAGCAGTACTTC	CASRGPSSYEQYF
TRBV5-5	TRBD1	TRBJ2-7	NA	TGTGCCAGCAGCAGAGACAGGGCCTCCTACGAGCAGTACTTC	CASSRDRASYEQYF
TRBV19	NA	TRBJ2-2	NA	TGTGCCAGTAGTATCGACAGTGAGGGAGGGAACACCGGGGAGCTGTTTTTT	CASSIDSEGGNTGELFF
TRBV10-3	NA	TRBJ2-1	NA	TGTGCCATCAATCCCAGTGTCGGAGATGAGCAGTTCTTC	CAINPSVGDEQFF
TRBV7-2	NA	TRBJ1-1	NA	TGTGCCAGCAGCCCACAGGGCAGGGGCACTGAAGCTTTCTTT	CASSPQGRGTEAFF
TRBV7-2	NA	TRBJ2-6	NA	TGTGCCAGCAGCATAAACAGGGCTGGTGGGGCCAACGTCCTGACTTTC	CASSINRAGGANVLTF
TRBV10-3	TRBD1	TRBJ2-3	NA	TGTGCCATCAGGAGACAGGGGGCAACAGATACGCAGTATTTT	CAIRRQGATDTQYF
TRBV29-1	NA	TRBJ2-1	NA	TGCAGCACTGTCGGGATGAGCTCCTACAATGAGCAGTTCTTC	CSTVGMSSYNEQFF
TRBV4-2	NA	TRBJ1-6	once	TGTGCCAGCAGCCCACCTCGTGGCGAGGAGCATTCACCCCTCCACTTT	CASSPPRGEEHSPLHF
TRBV5-1	NA	TRBJ1-1	NA	TGCGCCAGCAGGGGAGTGAGGGAATACACTGAAGCTTTCTTT	CASRGVREYTEAFF
TRBV7-3	NA	TRBJ2-1	NA	TGTGCCAGCAGTTCGGGACTCTGGAATGAGCAGTTCTTC	CASSSGLWNEQFF